The sequence of this T cell receptor beta chain was determined in a study of blood T cells in healthy people across ages. This clonotype was picked up many times. Then a second PCR, running roughly 7 to 11 cycles, was carried out with a sample-barcoded 5' primer and a J-beta primer mix. TCRdb reprocessed the 5' RACE reads with MiXCR, giving one entry per CDR3 protein. The table lists around 1,500,000 distinct CDR3 sequences, 28% of them singletons. Trimming took 3 bases from V and 10 from J; bases not matched to a gene: 9. The CDR3 spans 13 residues. The germline V gene encodes CDR1 SQVTM and CDR2 ANQGSEA.

The V call is TRBV29-1, the J call TRBJ2-1; 7 positions match TRBD2. The specimen was blood. This receptor was identified in a woman aged 30 to 39 in good health. The CDR3: CSVDFPSGDEQFF. In DNA form, the CDR3 reads TGCAGCGTTGATTTTCCTAGCGGAGACGAGCAGTTCTTC.